Listed below are T cell receptor beta chains from one sample, sequenced in a study of blood T cell repertoires in COVID-19. Profiling relied on immunoSEQ multiplex PCR, and the TCRdb table lists in-frame clones only, not all of them. The table shows about 40,000 clones, with around 83% occurring only once. The material sequenced was peripheral blood. The origin of the receptors is a woman aged 55-70 years with acute or convalescent COVID-19. Each CDR3 is given with its conserved first and last residue. D genes are given only for firm matches. Some rows mark clone size as missing; the rest say once, few, many or name a class of expanded clone.

V gene	D gene	J gene	clone size	CDR3 DNA	CDR3 protein
TRBV11-3	NA	TRBJ1-1	NA	TGTGCCAGCAGCTTCGGAGGGATTTCTGAAGCTTTCTTT	CASSFGGISEAFF
TRBV5-6	NA	TRBJ2-7	NA	TGTGCCAGCAGCCCACAGGGCCCTAGAAACTACGAGCAGTACTTC	CASSPQGPRNYEQYF
TRBV5-1	TRBD1	TRBJ2-2	NA	TGCGCCAGCAGCTTGCGGGACAGCCCGAACACCGGGGAGCTGTTTTTT	CASSLRDSPNTGELFF
TRBV5-1	TRBD2	TRBJ2-5	once	TGCGCCAGCAGCAACGGGACTAGCGGGAGTAAGACCCAGTACTTC	CASSNGTSGSKTQYF
TRBV28	TRBD1	TRBJ1-6	NA	TGTGCCAGCAGTTTTCGGAGGGGGCATAATTCACCCCTCCACTTT	CASSFRRGHNSPLHF
TRBV6-5	TRBD1	TRBJ2-7	few	TGTGCCAGCGAAGAGCGACAGGGGGGATCCTACGAGCAGTACTTC	CASEERQGGSYEQYF
TRBV7-3	TRBD1	TRBJ1-2	NA	TGTGCCAGCAGCTTAGGCACAGGGGGAAATGGCTACACCTTC	CASSLGTGGNGYTF
TRBV5-1	NA	TRBJ1-2	NA	TGCGCCAGCAGCTTGACAGGTAGTCTTTCTAACTATGGCTACACCTTC	CASSLTGSLSNYGYTF
TRBV10-3	TRBD1	TRBJ2-5	NA	TGTGCCATGAGGGGACAGGGTGAAGAGACCCAGTACTTC	CAMRGQGEETQYF
TRBV18	TRBD1	TRBJ1-2	few	TGTGCCAGCTCACCAGCGAGGACAGGGCCTGTTCATGGCTACACCTTC	CASSPARTGPVHGYTF
TRBV18	NA	TRBJ1-6	few	TGTGCCAGCTCACCACACGGTAATTCACCCCTCCACTTT	CASSPHGNSPLHF
TRBV30	NA	TRBJ1-2	NA	TGTGCCTGGAAAACAGAAGCTAACTATGGCTACACCTTC	CAWKTEANYGYTF
TRBV6-5	NA	TRBJ2-7	NA	TGTGCCAGCAGTTCTCCCCCGAGCTCCTACGAGCAGTACTTC	CASSSPPSSYEQYF
TRBV24-1	NA	TRBJ2-5	once	TGTGCCACCAGTGATCCTGGACTGCAAGAGACCCAGTACTTC	CATSDPGLQETQYF
TRBV5-4	TRBD2	TRBJ2-7	few	TGTGCCAGCAGCTTGGACGGTCCAACGGGGGGGCGGTACGAGCAGTACTTC	CASSLDGPTGGRYEQYF
TRBV19	NA	TRBJ2-7	NA	TGTGCCAGTAGTAGACGGAGCGCGGGCGATTACGAGCAGTACTTC	CASSRRSAGDYEQYF
TRBV7-4	TRBD1	TRBJ2-7	NA	TGTGCCAGCAGCTTAGTGAATTGGGACAGGGACTCCTACGAGCAGTACTTC	CASSLVNWDRDSYEQYF
TRBV7-9	NA	TRBJ2-2	NA	TGTGCCAGCAGCTTAGTAGCTCAGAACACCGGGGAGCTGTTTTTT	CASSLVAQNTGELFF
TRBV28	NA	TRBJ2-7	NA	TGTGCCAGCAGTTTCCCGGGCTCCTACGAGCAGTACTTC	CASSFPGSYEQYF
TRBV19	TRBD1	TRBJ1-1	NA	TGTGCCAGTAGTAGGGGGTCAAGAACAGGGGGAAGCGAGGTAACGACTGAAGCTTTCTTT	CASSRGSRTGGSEVTTEAFF
TRBV28	TRBD1	TRBJ1-1	NA	TGTGCCAGCAGTTATCCCCGGGACAGGGTGTGGAACACTGAAGCTTTCTTT	CASSYPRDRVWNTEAFF
TRBV5-1	NA	TRBJ1-1	NA	TGCGCCAGCAGCTTGATGTCCGGGAACACTGAAGCTTTCTTT	CASSLMSGNTEAFF
TRBV15	TRBD1	TRBJ1-4	NA	TGTGCCACCAGCAGAGCCGACAGGGGAGGTCGTGAAAAACTGTTTTTT	CATSRADRGGREKLFF
TRBV7-2	NA	TRBJ1-5	NA	TGTGCCAGCAGCCCGCGGGCGGGGCATCAGCCCCAGCATTTT	CASSPRAGHQPQHF
TRBV18	NA	TRBJ1-2	few	TGTGCCAGCTCACTTACCCGGGACATTTTCTATGGCTACACCTTC	CASSLTRDIFYGYTF
TRBV7-8	NA	TRBJ1-5	NA	TGTGCCAGCAGCTTAGGACAGCTAGATCAGCCCCAGCATTTT	CASSLGQLDQPQHF
TRBV11-2	NA	TRBJ1-3	NA	TGTGCCAGCAGCTTAGACTACCAGGGCGCGAACACCATATATTTT	CASSLDYQGANTIYF
TRBV24-1	NA	TRBJ2-7	NA	TGTGCCACCAGAACGACAGGTCGCTACGAGCAGTACTTC	CATRTTGRYEQYF
TRBV7-8	TRBD1	TRBJ2-2	NA	TGTGCCAGCAGCTCAGGACAGGGGGGCGGGGAGCTGTTTTTT	CASSSGQGGGELFF
TRBV10-3	TRBD1	TRBJ2-7	once	TGTGCCATCAGGGGGACAGGGAGCGAGCAGTACTTC	CAIRGTGSEQYF
TRBV2	TRBD2	TRBJ2-7	NA	TGTGCCAGCAGCCTAGCGGGGCTCAACGAGCAGTACTTC	CASSLAGLNEQYF